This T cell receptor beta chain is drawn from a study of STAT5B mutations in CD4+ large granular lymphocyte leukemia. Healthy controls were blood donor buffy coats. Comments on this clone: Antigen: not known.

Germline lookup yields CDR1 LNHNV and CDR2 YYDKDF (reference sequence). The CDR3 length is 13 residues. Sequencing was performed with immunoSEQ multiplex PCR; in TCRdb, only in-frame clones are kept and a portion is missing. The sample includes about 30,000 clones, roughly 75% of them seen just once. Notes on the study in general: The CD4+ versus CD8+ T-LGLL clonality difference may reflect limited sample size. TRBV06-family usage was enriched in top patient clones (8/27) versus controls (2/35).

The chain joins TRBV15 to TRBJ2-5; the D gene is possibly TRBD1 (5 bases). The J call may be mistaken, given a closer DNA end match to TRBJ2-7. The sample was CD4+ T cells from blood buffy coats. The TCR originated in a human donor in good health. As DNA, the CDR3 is TGTGCCACCAGCAGAGAAGGAAGGGGCGAGCAGTACTTC. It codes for CATSREGRGEQYF.